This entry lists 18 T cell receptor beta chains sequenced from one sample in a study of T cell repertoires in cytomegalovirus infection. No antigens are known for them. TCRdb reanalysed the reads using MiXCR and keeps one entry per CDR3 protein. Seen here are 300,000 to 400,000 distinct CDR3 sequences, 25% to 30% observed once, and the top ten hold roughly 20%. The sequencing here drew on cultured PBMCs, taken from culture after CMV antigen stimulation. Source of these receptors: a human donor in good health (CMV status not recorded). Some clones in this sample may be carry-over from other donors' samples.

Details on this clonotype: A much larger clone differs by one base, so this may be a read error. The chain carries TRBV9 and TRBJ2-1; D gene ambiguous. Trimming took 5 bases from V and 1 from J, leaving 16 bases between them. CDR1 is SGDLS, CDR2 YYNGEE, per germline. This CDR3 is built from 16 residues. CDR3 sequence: CASSSISRTSYNEQFF. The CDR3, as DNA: TGTGCCAGCAGTTCCATCAGCAGGACGTCCTACAATGAGCAGTTCTTC.

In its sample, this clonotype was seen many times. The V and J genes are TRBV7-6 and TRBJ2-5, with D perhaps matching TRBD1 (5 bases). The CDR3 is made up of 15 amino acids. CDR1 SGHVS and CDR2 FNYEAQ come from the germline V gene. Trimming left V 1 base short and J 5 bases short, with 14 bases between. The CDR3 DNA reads TGTGCCAGCAGCTTAGAGTACAGGCAGAGGGAGACCCAGTACTTC. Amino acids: CASSLEYRQRETQYF.

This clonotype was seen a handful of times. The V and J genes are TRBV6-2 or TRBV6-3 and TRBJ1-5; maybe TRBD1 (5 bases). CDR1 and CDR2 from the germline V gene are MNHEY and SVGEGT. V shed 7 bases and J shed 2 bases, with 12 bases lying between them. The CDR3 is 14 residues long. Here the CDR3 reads CASKPGLGNQPQHF. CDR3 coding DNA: TGTGCCAGCAAACCGGGACTTGGCAATCAGCCCCAGCATTTT.

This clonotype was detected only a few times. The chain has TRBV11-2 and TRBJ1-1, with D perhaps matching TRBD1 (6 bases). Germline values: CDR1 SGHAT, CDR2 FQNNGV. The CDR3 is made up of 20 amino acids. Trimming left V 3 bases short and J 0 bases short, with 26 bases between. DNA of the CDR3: TGTGCCAGCAGCTTCTCAGACAGGTATTGGGAAGGATCAATGAACACTGAAGCTTTCTTT. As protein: CASSFSDRYWEGSMNTEAFF.

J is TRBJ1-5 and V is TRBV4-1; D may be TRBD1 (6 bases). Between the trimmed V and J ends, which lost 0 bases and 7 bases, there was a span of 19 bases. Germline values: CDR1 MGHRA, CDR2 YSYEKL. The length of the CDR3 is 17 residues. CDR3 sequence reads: CASSQDQLNRVGQPQHF. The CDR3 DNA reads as TGCGCCAGCAGCCAAGACCAATTAAACAGGGTGGGACAGCCCCAGCATTTT.

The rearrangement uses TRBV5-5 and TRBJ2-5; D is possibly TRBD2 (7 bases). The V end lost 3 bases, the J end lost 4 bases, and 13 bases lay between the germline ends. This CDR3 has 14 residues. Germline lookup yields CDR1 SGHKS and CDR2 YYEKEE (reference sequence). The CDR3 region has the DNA TGTGCCAGCAGCTGGGGGGGCGGCGGAGAGACCCAGTACTTC. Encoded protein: CASSWGGGGETQYF.

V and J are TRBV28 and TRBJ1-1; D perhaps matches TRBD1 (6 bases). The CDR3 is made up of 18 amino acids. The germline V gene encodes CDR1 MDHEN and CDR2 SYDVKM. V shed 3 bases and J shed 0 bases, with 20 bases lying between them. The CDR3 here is CASSFLRRDTYMNTEAFF. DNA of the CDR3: TGTGCCAGCAGTTTTCTGCGGCGGGACACATATATGAACACTGAAGCTTTCTTT.

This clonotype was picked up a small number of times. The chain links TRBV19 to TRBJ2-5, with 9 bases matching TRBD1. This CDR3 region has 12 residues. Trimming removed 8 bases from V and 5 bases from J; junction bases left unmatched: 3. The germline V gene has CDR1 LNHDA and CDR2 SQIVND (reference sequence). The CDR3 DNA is TGTGCCAGTGGGACAGGGAGGGAGACCCAGTACTTC. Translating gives CASGTGRETQYF.

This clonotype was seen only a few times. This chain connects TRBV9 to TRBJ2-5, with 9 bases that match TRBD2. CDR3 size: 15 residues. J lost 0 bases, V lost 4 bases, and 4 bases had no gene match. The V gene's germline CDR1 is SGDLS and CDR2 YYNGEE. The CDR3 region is CASSQRGANQETQYF. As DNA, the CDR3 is TGTGCCAGCAGCCAGCGGGGGGCCAACCAAGAGACCCAGTACTTC.

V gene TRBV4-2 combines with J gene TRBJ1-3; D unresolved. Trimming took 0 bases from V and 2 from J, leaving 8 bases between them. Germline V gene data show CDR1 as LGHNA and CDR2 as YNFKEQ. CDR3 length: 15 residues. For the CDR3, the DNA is TGTGCCAGCAGCCAAGATGGCGGGACTGGAAACACCATATATTTT. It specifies CASSQDGGTGNTIYF.

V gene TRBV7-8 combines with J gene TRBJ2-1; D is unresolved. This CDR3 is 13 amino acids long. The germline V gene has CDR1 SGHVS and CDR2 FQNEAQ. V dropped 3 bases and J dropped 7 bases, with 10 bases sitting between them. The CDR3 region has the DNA TGTGCCAGCAGCTTGAAAGGTTGGAATGAGCAGTTCTTC. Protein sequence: CASSLKGWNEQFF.

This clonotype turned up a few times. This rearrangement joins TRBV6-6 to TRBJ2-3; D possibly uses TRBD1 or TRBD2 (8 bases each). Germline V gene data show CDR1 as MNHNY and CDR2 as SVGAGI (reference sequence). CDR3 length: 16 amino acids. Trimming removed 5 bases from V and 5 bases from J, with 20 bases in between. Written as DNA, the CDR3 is TGTGCCAGCAGTGACAGGGGCGGGAGGATGAAAGATACGCAGTATTTT. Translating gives CASSDRGGRMKDTQYF.

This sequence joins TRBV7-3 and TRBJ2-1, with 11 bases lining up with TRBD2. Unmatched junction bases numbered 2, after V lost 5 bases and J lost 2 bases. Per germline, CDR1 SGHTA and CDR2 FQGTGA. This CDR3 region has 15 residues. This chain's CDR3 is CASSISGGAYNEQFF. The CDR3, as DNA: TGTGCCAGCAGCATTAGCGGGGGGGCCTACAATGAGCAGTTCTTC. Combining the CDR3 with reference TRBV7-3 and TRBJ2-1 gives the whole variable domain GAGVSQTPSNKVTEKGKYVELRCDPISGHTALYWYRQSLGQGPEFLIYFQGTGAADDSGLPNDRFFAVRPEGSVSTLKIQRTERGDSAVYLCASSISGGAYNEQFFGPGTRLTVL.

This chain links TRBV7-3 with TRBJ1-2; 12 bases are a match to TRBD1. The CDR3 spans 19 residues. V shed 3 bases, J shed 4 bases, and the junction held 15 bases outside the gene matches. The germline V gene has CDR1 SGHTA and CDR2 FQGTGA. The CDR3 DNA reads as TGTGCCAGCAGCTTGGGATCTACCGGGACAGGGGGCGCTGGCTATGGCTACACCTTC. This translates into CASSLGSTGTGGAGYGYTF. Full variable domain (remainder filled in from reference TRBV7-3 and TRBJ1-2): GAGVSQTPSNKVTEKGKYVELRCDPISGHTALYWYRQSLGQGPEFLIYFQGTGAADDSGLPNDRFFAVRPEGSVSTLKIQRTERGDSAVYLCASSLGSTGTGGAGYGYTFGSGTRLTVV.

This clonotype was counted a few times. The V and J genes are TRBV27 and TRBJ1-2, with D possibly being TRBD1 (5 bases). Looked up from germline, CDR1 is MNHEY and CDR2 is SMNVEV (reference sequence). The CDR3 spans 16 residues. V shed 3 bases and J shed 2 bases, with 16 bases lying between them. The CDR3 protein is CASSLEGPFGNYGYTF. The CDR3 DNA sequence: TGTGCCAGCAGTTTGGAGGGGCCGTTTGGAAACTATGGCTACACCTTC.

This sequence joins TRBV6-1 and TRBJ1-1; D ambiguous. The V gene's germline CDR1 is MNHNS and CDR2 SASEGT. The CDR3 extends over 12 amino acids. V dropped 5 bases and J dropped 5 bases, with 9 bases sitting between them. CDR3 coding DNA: TGTGCCAGCAGTAGGGAGAGGACTGAAGCTTTCTTT. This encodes CASSRERTEAFF.

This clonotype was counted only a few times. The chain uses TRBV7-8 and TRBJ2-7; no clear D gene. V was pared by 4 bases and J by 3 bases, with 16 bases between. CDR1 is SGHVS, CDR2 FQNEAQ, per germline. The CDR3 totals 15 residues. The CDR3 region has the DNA TGTGCCAGCAGCTCCGGAACCCCCATCTTCTACGAGCAGTACTTC. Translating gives CASSSGTPIFYEQYF.

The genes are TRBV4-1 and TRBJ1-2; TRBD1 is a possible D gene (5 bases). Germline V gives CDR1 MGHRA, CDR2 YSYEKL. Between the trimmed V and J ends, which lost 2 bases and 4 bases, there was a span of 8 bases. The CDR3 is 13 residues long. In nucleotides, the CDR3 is TGCGCCAGCAGCCAACGGGACGGCTATGGCTACACCTTC. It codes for CASSQRDGYGYTF.